The table lists the clone carrying this T cell receptor (beta chain) with many counts. Its antigen is undetermined. These data come from a study of T cell repertoires in cytomegalovirus infection. TCRdb redid the calling of the reads with MiXCR, one entry per CDR3 protein. The data hold 310,000 or so distinct CDR3 sequences, with about 25% observed a single time. The V end was cut by 3 bases, the J end by 1 base, with 16 bases between. The germline gives CDR1 SGHTA, CDR2 FQGNSA. The length of the CDR3 is 17 residues. The sample in question was cultured PBMCs, obtained from culture after CMV antigen stimulation. The chain employs TRBV7-2 and TRBJ1-3, with no clear D. This TCR came from a human donor in good health (CMV status not recorded). Some clones in this sample may be carry-over from other donors' samples. The CDR3 reads CASSFLARLKSGNTIYF. The CDR3 DNA reads TGTGCCAGCAGCTTCCTGGCTAGACTGAAGTCTGGAAACACCATATATTTT.